The sequence of this T cell receptor beta chain was determined in a study of T cells after yellow fever vaccination. Germline V gene data show CDR1 as SSHAT and CDR2 as FNYEAQ (reference sequence). The CDR3 loop spans 13 amino acids. V was shortened by 11 bases and J by 5 bases, with 16 bases between the two germline ends. TCRdb re-called the 5' RACE reads with MiXCR, one entry per CDR3 protein. The repertoire holds 450,000 to 650,000 distinct CDR3 sequences, with less than 15% as singletons. The receptor comes from a man aged 25 to 45 who received the YFV17D yellow fever vaccine. This material consisted of PBMCs, taken on the day of the yellow fever booster vaccination. J is TRBJ2-1 and V is TRBV7-7; D not resolved. CDR3 nucleotides: TGTGCCGCTAAACGGCTAGGAGACAATGAGCAGTTCTTC. Translated: CAAKRLGDNEQFF.